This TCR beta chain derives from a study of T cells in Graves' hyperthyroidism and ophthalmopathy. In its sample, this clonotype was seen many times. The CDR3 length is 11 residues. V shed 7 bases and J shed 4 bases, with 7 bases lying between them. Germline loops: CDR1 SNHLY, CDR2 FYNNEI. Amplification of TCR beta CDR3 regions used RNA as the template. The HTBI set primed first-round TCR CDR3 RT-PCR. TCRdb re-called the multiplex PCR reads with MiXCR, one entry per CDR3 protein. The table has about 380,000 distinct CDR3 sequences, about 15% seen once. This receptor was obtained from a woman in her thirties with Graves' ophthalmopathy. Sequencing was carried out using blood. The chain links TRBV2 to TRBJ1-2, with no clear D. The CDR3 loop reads CASNTGYGYTF. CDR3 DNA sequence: TGTGCCAGCAATACTGGCTATGGCTACACCTTC. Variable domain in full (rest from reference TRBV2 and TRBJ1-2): EPEVTQTPSHQVTQMGQEVILRCVPISNHLYFYWYRQILGQKVEFLVSFYNNEISEKSEIFDDQFSVERPDGSNFTLKIRSTKLEDSAMYFCASNTGYGYTFGSGTRLTVV.